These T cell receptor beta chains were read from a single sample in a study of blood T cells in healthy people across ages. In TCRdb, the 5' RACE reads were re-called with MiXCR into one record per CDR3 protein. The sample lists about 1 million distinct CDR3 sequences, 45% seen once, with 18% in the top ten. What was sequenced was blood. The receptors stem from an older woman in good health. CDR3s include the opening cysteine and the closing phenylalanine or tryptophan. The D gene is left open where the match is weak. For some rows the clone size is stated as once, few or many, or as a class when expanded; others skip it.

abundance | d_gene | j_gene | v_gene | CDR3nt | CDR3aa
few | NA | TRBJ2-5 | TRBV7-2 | TGTGCCAGCAGCTCCTGGGTTCAAGAGACCCAGTACTTC | CASSSWVQETQYF
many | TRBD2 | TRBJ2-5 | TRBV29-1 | TGCAGCGTTGTAGCGGGAGTGGAGACCCAGTACTTC | CSVVAGVETQYF
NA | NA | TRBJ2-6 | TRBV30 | TGTGCCTGGAGTGTTGGGGCCAACGTCCTGACTTTC | CAWSVGANVLTF
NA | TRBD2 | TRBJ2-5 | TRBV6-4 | TGTGCCAGCAGTACTAAAGCGGGAGGCAATGAGCAGTACTTC | CASSTKAGGNEQYF
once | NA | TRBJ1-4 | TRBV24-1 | TGTGCCACCAGTGAGTGGGAAACCAGTAATGAAAAACTGTTTTTT | CATSEWETSNEKLFF
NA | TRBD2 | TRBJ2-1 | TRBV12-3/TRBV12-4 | TGTGCCAGCAGCGGGACTAGCGGAGTCCATGAGCAGTTCTTC | CASSGTSGVHEQFF
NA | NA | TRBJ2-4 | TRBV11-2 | TGTGCCAGCAGCTTTGCGGATGGAGTAGGCATTCAGTACTTC | CASSFADGVGIQYF
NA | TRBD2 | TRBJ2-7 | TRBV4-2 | TGTGCCAGCAGCCAAGATGCCGGGAGGGGCGACGAGCAGTACTTC | CASSQDAGRGDEQYF
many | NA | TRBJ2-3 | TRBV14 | TGTGCCAGCAGCCAAAATCTAGCAGATACGCAGTATTTT | CASSQNLADTQYF
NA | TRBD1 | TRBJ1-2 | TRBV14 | TGTGCCAGCAGCCAAGTAGGGGGCGCTTACTATGGCTACACCTTC | CASSQVGGAYYGYTF
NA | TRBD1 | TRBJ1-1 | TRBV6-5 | TGTGCCAGCAGTTACAGGGGGCATTGGAATTTTGTCATGAACACTGAAGCTTTCTTT | CASSYRGHWNFVMNTEAFF
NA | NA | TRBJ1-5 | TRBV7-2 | TGTGCCAGCAGCTTGTCAGGGAGGGGCAATCAGCCCCAGCATTTT | CASSLSGRGNQPQHF
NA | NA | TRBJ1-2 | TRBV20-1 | TGCAGTGCTAGACCCCGGGGGGGCAACTATGGCTACACCTTC | CSARPRGGNYGYTF
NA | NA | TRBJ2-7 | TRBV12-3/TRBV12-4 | TGTGCCAGCGGCCCATACAATGAGCAGTACTTC | CASGPYNEQYF
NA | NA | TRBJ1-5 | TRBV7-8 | TGTGCCAGCAGCTTATTGGCAGGGTCTCAGCCCCAGCATTTT | CASSLLAGSQPQHF
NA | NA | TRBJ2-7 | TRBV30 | TGTGCCTGGAGTATTGGGGGTGTTAACGAGCAGTACTTC | CAWSIGGVNEQYF
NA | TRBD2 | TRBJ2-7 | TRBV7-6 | TGTGCCAGCAGCTTAGCAGCTCCCGGGACTAGCGGGAGGGCTTTCTTTTACGAGCAGTACTTC | CASSLAAPGTSGRAFFYEQYF
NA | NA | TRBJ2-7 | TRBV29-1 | TGCAGCGCCATATCGGGCTCCCACGAGCAGTACTTC | CSAISGSHEQYF
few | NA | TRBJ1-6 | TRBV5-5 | TGTGCCAGCAGCTTGGTGGGGCACTATAATTCACCCCTCCACTTT | CASSLVGHYNSPLHF
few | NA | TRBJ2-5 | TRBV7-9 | TGTGCCAGCAGTCCCACAGGTTGGGAGGAGACCCAGTACTTC | CASSPTGWEETQYF
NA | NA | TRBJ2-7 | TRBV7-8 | TGTGCCAGCAGCCCCCTGGGGGGAGGCAATCCGGACTCGACATACGAGCAGTACTTC | CASSPLGGGNPDSTYEQYF
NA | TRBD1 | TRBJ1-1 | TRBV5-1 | TGCGCCAGCCCCCTGACAGGGAAGCGGCGGACTGAAGCTTTCTTT | CASPLTGKRRTEAFF
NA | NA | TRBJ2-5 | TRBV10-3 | TGTGCCATCAGTGAGCCGAACCAAGAGACCCAGTACTTC | CAISEPNQETQYF
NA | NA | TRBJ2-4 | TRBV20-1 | TGCAGTGCCCCAATCCCTGGGGCCAAAAACATTCAGTACTTC | CSAPIPGAKNIQYF
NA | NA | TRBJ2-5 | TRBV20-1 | TGCAGTGCTAGAGTTTTAGGACAGAAAGAGACCCAGTACTTC | CSARVLGQKETQYF
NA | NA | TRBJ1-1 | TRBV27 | TGTGCCAGCAGGACCAGGGGAATGGACATGAACACTGAAGCTTTCTTT | CASRTRGMDMNTEAFF
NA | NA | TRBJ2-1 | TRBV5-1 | TGCGCCAGCACCGCGACCCATGAGCAGTTCTTC | CASTATHEQFF
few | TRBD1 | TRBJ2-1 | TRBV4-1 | TGCGCCAGCAGCCTGAAGGGACAGGAATACAATGAGCAGTTCTTC | CASSLKGQEYNEQFF
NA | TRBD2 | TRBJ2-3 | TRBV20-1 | TGCAGTGCTAGAGCAACGGGAGGCCCCACAGATACGCAGTATTTT | CSARATGGPTDTQYF
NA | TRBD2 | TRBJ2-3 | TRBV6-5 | TGTGCCAGCAGACCACTAGCGGGAGTGAGAGATACGCAGTATTTT | CASRPLAGVRDTQYF
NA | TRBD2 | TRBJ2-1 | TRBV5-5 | TGTGCCAGCAGACTAGCGGGAGGGAAAAATGAGCAGTTCTTC | CASRLAGGKNEQFF
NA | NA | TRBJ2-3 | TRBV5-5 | TGTGCCAGCAGTGGGGCCCTCACAGATACGCAGTATTTT | CASSGALTDTQYF
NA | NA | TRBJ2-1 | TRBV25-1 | TGTGCCAGCAATCAGGCGGCCTCCTCAAGTGGCTCCTACAATGAGCAGTTCTTC | CASNQAASSSGSYNEQFF
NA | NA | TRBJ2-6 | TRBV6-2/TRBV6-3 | TGTGCCAGCACCCAGATCCACTCTGGGGCCAACGTCCTGACTTTC | CASTQIHSGANVLTF
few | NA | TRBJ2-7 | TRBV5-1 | TGCGCCAGCAGTACTGGGTCAGTCTACGAGCAGTACTTC | CASSTGSVYEQYF
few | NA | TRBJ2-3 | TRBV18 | TGTGCCAGCTCACGGAGACAGGAAGATACGCAGTATTTT | CASSRRQEDTQYF
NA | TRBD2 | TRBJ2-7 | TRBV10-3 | TGTGCCATCAGCCCCATGGGTTGTGATAGCGGGAGCACATGGATATGCGAGCAGTACTTC | CAISPMGCDSGSTWICEQYF
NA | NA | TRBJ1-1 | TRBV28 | TGTGCCAGCAGTATGACCCACACTGAAGCTTTCTTT | CASSMTHTEAFF
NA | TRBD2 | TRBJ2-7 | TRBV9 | TGTGCCAGCAGCGGATCCGGGACTAGCTCCTACGAGCAGTACTTC | CASSGSGTSSYEQYF
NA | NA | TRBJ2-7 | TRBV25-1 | TGTGCCAGCAGTGAATGGGGACCCAGGGATGCCGAGCAGTACTTC | CASSEWGPRDAEQYF
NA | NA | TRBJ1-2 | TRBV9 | TGTGCCAGCAGCTCCCAGATCTATGGCTACACCTTC | CASSSQIYGYTF
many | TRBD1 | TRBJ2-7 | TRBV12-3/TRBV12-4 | TGTGCCAGCAGTTTAGCGGGGAGGACAGGGGCCTACGAGCAGTACTTC | CASSLAGRTGAYEQYF
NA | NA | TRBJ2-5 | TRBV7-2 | TGTGCCAGCAGCCAACGGGGCGGGGAGACCCAGTACTTC | CASSQRGGETQYF
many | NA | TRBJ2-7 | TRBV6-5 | TGTGCCAGCAGCTCCCAAACTGGGTACTACGAGCAGTACTTC | CASSSQTGYYEQYF
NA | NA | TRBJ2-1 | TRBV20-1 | TGCAGTGCTAGGCCGGCCCGGCTGGATGAGCAGTTCTTC | CSARPARLDEQFF
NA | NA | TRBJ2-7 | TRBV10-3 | TGTGCCATCAGCCCCTCGTCGGGTTCCTACGAGCAGTACTTC | CAISPSSGSYEQYF
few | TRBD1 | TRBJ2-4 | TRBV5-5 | TGTGCCAGCAGCGCCGGGGACAGAAACATTCAGTACTTC | CASSAGDRNIQYF
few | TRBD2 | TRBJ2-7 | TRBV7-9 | TGTGCCAGCAGCGGGGCTAGCGGGTTTTCCTACGAGCAGTACTTC | CASSGASGFSYEQYF
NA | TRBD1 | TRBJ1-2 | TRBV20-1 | TGCAGTGCTAGAGATCCCGGACAGGGCAGAGGCTACACCTTC | CSARDPGQGRGYTF
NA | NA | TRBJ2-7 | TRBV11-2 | TGTGCCAGCAGCTACCGGACGAACAACTTCGCCTACGAGCAGTACTTC | CASSYRTNNFAYEQYF
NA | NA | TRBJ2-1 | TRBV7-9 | TGTGCCAGCAGCTTAGGGTTCCGTCACAATGAGCAGTTCTTC | CASSLGFRHNEQFF
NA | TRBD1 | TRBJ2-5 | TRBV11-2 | TGTGCCAGCAGCCAAGAGACAGGGGGGCTCCAAGAGACCCAGTACTTC | CASSQETGGLQETQYF
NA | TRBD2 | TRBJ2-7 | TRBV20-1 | TGCAGTGCTAGAGCCGCGGGAGCAGCATTAAGATTGTACGAGCAGTACTTC | CSARAAGAALRLYEQYF